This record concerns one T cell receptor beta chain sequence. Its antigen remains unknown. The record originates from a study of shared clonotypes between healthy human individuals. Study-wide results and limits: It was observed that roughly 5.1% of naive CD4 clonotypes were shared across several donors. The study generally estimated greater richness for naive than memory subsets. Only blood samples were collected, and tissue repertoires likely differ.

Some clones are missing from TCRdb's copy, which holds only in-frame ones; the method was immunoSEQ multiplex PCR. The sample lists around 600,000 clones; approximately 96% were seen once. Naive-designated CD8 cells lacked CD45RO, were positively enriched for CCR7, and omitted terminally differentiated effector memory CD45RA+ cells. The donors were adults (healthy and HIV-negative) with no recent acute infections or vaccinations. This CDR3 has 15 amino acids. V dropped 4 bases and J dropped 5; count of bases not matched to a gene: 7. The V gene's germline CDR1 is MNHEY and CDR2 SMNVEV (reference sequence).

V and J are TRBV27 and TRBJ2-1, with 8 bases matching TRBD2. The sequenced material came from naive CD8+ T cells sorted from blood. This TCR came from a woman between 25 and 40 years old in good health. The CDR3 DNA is TGTGCCAGCAGTTCCCTACTCGGGAGGGACAATGAGCAGTTCTTC. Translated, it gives CASSSLLGRDNEQFF.